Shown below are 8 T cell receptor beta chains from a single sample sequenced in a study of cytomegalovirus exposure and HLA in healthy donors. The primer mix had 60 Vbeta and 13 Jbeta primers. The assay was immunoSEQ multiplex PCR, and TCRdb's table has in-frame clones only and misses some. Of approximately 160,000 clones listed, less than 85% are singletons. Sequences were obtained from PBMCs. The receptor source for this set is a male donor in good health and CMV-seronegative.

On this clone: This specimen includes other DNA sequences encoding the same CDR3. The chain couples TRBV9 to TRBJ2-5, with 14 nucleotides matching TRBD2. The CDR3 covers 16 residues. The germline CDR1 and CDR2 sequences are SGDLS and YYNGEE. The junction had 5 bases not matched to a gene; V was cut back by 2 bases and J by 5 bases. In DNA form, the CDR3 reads TGTGCCAGCAGCGTCGGGACTAGCGGGGGTCAGGAGACCCAGTACTTC. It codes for CASSVGTSGGQETQYF.

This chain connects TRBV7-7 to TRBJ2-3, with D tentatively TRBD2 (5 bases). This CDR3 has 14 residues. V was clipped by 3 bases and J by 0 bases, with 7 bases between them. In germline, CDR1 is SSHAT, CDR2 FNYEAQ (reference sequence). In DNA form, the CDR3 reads TGTGCCAGCAGCTTGAGCGGTAGCACAGATACGCAGTATTTT. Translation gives CASSLSGSTDTQYF.

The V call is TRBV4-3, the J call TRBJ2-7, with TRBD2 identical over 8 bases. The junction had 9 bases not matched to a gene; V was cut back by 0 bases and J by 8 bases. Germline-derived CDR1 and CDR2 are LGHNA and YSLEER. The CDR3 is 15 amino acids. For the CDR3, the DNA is TGCGCCAGCAGCCAAGATCTGGCGGGAGGAGGTAAGCAGTACTTC. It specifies CASSQDLAGGGKQYF.

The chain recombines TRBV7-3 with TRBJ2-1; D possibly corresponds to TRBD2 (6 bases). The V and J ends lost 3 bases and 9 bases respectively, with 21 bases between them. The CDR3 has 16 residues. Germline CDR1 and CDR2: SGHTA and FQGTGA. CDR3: CASSFASRGAGSEQFF. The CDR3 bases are TGTGCCAGCAGCTTTGCATCCCGCGGGGCGGGAAGTGAGCAGTTCTTC.

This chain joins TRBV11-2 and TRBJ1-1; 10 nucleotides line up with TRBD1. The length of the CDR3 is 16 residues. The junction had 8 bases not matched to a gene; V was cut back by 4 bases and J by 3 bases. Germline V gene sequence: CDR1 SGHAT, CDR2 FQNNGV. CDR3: CASSSLAGQGDTEAFF. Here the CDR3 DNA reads TGTGCCAGCAGCTCCTTGGCCGGACAGGGGGACACTGAAGCTTTCTTT.

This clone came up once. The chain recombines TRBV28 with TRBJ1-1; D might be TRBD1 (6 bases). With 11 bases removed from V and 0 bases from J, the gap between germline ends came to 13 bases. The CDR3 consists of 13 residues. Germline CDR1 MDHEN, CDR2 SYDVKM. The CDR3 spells CAGEGGLNTEAFF. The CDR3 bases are TGTGCCGGGGAGGGGGGGTTGAACACTGAAGCTTTCTTT. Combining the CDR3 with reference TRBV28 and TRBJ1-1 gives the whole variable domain DVKVTQSSRYLVKRTGEKVFLECVQDMDHENMFWYRQDPGLGLRLIYFSYDVKMKEKGDIPEGYSVSREKKERFSLILESASTNQTSMYLCAGEGGLNTEAFFGQGTRLTVV.

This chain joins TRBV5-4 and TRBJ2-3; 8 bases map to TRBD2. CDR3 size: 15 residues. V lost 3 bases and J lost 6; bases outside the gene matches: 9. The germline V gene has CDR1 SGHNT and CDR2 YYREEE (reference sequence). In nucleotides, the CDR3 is TGTGCCAGCAGCTCCCAGCGGGAGTCATGGGATACGCAGTATTTT. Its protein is CASSSQRESWDTQYF.

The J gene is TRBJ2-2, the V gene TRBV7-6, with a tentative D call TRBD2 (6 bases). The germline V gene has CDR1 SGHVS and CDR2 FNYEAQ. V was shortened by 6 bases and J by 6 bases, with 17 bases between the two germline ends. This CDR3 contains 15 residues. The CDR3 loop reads CASRGGGGSAGELFF. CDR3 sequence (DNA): TGTGCCAGCAGGGGAGGCGGCGGGTCCGCCGGGGAGCTGTTTTTT.